The present TCR beta chain was sequenced within a study of OX40 agonist ivuxolimab in advanced cancers. At the level of the study: Each patient was given ivuxolimab into a vein every 2 weeks, at 0.01 to 10 mg/kg. Study-wide results and limits: The work left the antigen specificity of expanded peripheral T cells undetermined.

Measured with immunoSEQ multiplex PCR; TCRdb has only the in-frame clones, and not every one. The table includes roughly 34,000 clones, approximately 80% detected once. V shed 7 bases, J shed 7 bases, and the junction held 4 bases outside the gene matches. Germline V CDR1 and CDR2: MNHNY, SVGAGI (reference sequence). This CDR3 region has 14 residues. Notes on this clone: The antigen is undetermined.

The receptor comes from an adult with an advanced solid tumor such as melanoma, head and neck, liver or kidney cancer. The sequences come from CD4+ or CD8+ T cells sorted from blood, collected in a trial of the OX40 agonist ivuxolimab. The J gene is TRBJ1-6, the V gene TRBV6-6; 10 bases are a match to TRBD1. CDR3 amino acids: CASTPGQGNSPLHF. The CDR3 DNA reads as TGTGCCAGCACCCCGGGACAGGGGAATTCACCCCTCCACTTT.